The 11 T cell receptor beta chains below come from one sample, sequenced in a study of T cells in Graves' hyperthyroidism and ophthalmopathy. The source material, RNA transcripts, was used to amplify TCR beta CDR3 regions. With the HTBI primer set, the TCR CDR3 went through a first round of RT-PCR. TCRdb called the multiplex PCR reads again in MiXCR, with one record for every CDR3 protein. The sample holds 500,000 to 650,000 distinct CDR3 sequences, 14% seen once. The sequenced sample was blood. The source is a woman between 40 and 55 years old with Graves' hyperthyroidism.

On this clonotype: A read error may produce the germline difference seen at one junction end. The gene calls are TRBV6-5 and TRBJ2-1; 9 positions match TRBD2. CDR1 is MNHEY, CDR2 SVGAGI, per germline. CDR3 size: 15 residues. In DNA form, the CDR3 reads TGTGCCAGCAGTTACGACGCGGGAGGGCCAAATGAGCAGCTCTTC. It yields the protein CASSYDAGGPNEQLF.

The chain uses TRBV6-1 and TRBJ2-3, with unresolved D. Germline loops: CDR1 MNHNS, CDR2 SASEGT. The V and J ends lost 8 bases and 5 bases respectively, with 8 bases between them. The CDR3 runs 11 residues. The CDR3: CASGVIDTQYF. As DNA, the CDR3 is TGTGCCAGCGGAGTCATAGATACGCAGTATTTT.

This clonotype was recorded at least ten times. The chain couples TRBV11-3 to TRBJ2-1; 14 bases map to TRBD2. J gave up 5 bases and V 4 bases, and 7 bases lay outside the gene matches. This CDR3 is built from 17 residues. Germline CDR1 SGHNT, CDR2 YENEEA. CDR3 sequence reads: CASSYAGTSGSDNEQFF. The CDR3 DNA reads TGTGCCAGCAGCTACGCCGGGACTAGCGGGAGCGACAATGAGCAGTTCTTC.

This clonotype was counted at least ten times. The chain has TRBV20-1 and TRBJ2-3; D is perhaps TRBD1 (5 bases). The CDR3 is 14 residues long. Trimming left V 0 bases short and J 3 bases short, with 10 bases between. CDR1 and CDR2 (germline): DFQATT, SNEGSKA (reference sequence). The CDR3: CSARDTRATDTQYF. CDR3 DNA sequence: TGCAGTGCTAGAGATACCAGGGCTACAGATACGCAGTATTTT.

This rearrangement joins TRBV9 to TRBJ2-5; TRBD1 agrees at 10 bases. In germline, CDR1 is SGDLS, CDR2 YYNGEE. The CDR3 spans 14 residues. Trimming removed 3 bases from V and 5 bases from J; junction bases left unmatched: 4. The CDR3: CASSATGGWETQYF. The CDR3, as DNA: TGTGCCAGCAGCGCGACAGGGGGCTGGGAGACCCAGTACTTC.

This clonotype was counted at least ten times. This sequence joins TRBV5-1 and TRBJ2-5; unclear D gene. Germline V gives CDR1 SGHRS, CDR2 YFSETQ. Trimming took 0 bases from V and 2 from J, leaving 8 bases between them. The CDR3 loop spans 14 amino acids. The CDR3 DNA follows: TGCGCCAGCAGCTTGGCGCAGGAACAAGAGACCCAGTACTTC. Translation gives CASSLAQEQETQYF.

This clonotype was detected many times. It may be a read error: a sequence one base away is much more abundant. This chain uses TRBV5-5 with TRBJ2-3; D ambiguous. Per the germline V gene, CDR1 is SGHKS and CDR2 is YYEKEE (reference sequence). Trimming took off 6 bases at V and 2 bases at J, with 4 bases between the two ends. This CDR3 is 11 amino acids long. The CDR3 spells CASILTDTQYF. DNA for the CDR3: TGTGCCAGCATCCTCACAGATACGCAGTATTTT.

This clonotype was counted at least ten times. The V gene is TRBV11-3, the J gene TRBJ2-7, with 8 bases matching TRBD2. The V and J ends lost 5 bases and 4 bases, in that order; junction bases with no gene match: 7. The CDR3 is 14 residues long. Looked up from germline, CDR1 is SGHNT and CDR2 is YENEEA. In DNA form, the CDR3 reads TGTGCCAGCAGCCCCGGGGGGGTCGCGTACGAGCAGTACTTC. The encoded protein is CASSPGGVAYEQYF.

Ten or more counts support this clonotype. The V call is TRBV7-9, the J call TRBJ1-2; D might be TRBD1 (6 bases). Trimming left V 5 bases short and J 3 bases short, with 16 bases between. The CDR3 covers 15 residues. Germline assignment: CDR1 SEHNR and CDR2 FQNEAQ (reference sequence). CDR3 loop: CASSKGQTHYYGYTF. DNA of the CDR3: TGTGCCAGCAGCAAAGGACAGACTCACTACTATGGCTACACCTTC.

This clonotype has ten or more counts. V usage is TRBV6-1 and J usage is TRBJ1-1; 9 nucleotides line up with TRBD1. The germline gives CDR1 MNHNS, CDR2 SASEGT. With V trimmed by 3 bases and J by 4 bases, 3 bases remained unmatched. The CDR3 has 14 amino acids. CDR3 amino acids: CASSETGGGTEAFF. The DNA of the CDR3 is TGTGCCAGCAGTGAGACAGGGGGTGGCACTGAAGCTTTCTTT.

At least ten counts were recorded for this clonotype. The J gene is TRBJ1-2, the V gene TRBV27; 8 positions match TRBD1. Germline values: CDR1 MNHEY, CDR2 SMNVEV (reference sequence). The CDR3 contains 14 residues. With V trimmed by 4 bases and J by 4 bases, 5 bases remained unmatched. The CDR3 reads CASSSWTGSYGYTF. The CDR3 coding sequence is TGTGCCAGCAGTTCCTGGACAGGGTCCTATGGCTACACCTTC.